This entry features one T cell receptor beta chain sequence. These data originate in a study of cytomegalovirus exposure and HLA in healthy donors. Vbeta (60) and Jbeta (13) primers were used in the PCR. Measured with immunoSEQ multiplex PCR; TCRdb has only the in-frame clones, and not every one. Of 100,000 to 150,000 clones in the sample, 70% to 90% are singletons; the top ten hold 1.5% to 1.7%. The V gene lost 5 bases and the J gene lost 6 bases, with 14 bases spanning the gap. Looked up from germline, CDR1 is SGHAT and CDR2 is FQNNGV. The length of the CDR3 is 13 residues. The TCR comes from a man in his forties in good health and CMV-seronegative. This sequence joins TRBV11-2 and TRBJ2-7; D not resolved. The sequenced material came from PBMCs. As DNA, the CDR3 is TGTGCCAGCAGCCAAAGTCGAGAGGCCGAGCAGTACTTC. Amino acid sequence: CASSQSREAEQYF.